The 10 T cell receptor beta chains listed next were all sequenced from one sample in a study of CD8+ T cells in alopecia areata. It was cDNA, reverse transcribed from extracted RNA, that served as the sequencing template. Produced via immunoSEQ multiplex PCR; TCRdb's table is partial and in-frame only. The data hold more than 150,000 clones, with around 56% observed a single time. Treatment noted: oral pan-JAK inhibitor, 5-10 mg twice daily. Source: CD4+ T cells sorted from blood, taken at week 4, from a patient treated with tofacitinib. Receptor source: a human donor with alopecia areata.

The chain is built from TRBV7-2 and TRBJ1-1, with 9 bases matching TRBD1. This CDR3 comprises 16 residues. Germline lookup yields CDR1 SGHTA and CDR2 FQGNSA. V gave up 1 base and J gave up 5 bases; unmatched junction bases: 8. DNA for the CDR3: TGTGCCAGCAGCTTAGTGTTGGACAGGGGAGGTACTGAAGCTTTCTTT. Its translation is CASSLVLDRGGTEAFF.

The V call is TRBV30, the J call TRBJ2-2; TRBD1 is a possible D gene (6 bases). CDR1 and CDR2 (germline): GTSNPN, SVGIG (reference sequence). This CDR3 spans 16 amino acids. V shed 0 bases and J shed 3 bases, with 14 bases lying between them. CDR3 coding DNA: TGTGCCTGGAGTGTCAGGCAGGGGATTCACACCGGGGAGCTGTTTTTT. It translates to CAWSVRQGIHTGELFF.

The V gene is TRBV30, the J gene TRBJ2-6, with 7 nucleotides matching TRBD1. With V trimmed by 0 bases and J by 0 bases, 17 bases remained unmatched. Germline lookup yields CDR1 GTSNPN and CDR2 SVGIG (reference sequence). The length of the CDR3 is 21 residues. CDR3 DNA sequence: TGTGCCTGGAGTGTAATAAGAGGTCCGGGACAGTTAATCTCTGGGGCCAACGTCCTGACTTTC. This translates into CAWSVIRGPGQLISGANVLTF.

The rearrangement joins TRBV11-1 to TRBJ1-1; 8 bases are shared with TRBD1. This CDR3 is built from 15 residues. Per germline, CDR1 SGHAT and CDR2 FQDESV (reference sequence). The J segment lost 3 bases and the V segment lost 3 bases, leaving 6 bases of the junction unmatched. CDR3 protein: CASSFYRGKDTEAFF. DNA of the CDR3: TGTGCCAGCAGCTTCTACAGGGGGAAGGACACTGAAGCTTTCTTT.

The chain recombines TRBV25-1 with TRBJ2-5; no reliable D call. Germline CDR1 and CDR2: MGHDK and SYGVNS. This CDR3 contains 13 residues. Between the trimmed V and J ends, which lost 3 bases and 2 bases, there was a span of 7 bases. The CDR3 DNA reads as TGTGCCAGCAGTGAGTGGCAGCAAGAGACCCAGTACTTC. It codes for CASSEWQQETQYF.

J is TRBJ2-5 and V is TRBV4-1; the D is unclear. CDR1 and CDR2 (germline): MGHRA, YSYEKL. Trimming pared 4 bases from V and 5 bases from J, leaving 11 bases between. The length of the CDR3 is 13 residues. The CDR3 is CASSPLIGETQYF. Written as DNA, the CDR3 is TGCGCCAGCAGCCCTTTGATCGGCGAGACCCAGTACTTC.

This clone appeared a few times. The chain has TRBV6-1 and TRBJ2-7; D not resolved. The CDR3 runs to 12 residues. The germline V gene has CDR1 MNHNS and CDR2 SASEGT. Trimming took off 1 base at V and 12 bases at J, with 13 bases between the two ends. CDR3 region: CASSEEAPLSYF. CDR3 bases: TGTGCCAGCAGTGAAGAGGCCCCCCTATCGTACTTC.

By its share, this clone is medium-sized. The chain couples TRBV5-6 to TRBJ2-1; D might be TRBD2 (5 bases). This CDR3 has 13 residues. The germline V and J ends were trimmed by 4 bases and 8 bases, with 13 bases remaining between them. In germline, CDR1 is SGHDT, CDR2 YYEEEE. The CDR3 reads CASSILHGDEQFF. CDR3 bases: TGTGCCAGCAGCATACTCCACGGGGATGAGCAGTTCTTC.

The chain employs TRBV30 and TRBJ2-7; tentatively, D is TRBD1 or TRBD2 (6 bases each). The CDR3 extends over 14 amino acids. Looked up from germline, CDR1 is GTSNPN and CDR2 is SVGIG (reference sequence). V lost 3 bases, J lost 5 bases, and 17 bases lay in between. CDR3 residues: CAWRKGGPNHEQYF. CDR3 bases: TGTGCCTGGAGGAAGGGGGGACCCAACCACGAGCAGTACTTC.

The chain joins TRBV30 to TRBJ2-2; TRBD1 or TRBD2 may be the D gene (5 bases each). V shed 3 bases and J shed 6 bases, with 5 bases lying between them. The CDR3 sequence is 11 residues long. Germline CDR1 reads GTSNPN; CDR2 reads SVGIG (reference sequence). CDR3 sequence: CAWRGPGELFF. For the CDR3, the DNA is TGTGCCTGGAGGGGACCCGGGGAGCTGTTTTTT.